The sequence of this TCR beta chain was determined in a study of blood T cells in healthy people across ages. Study-wide points: It was the long-lived donors that had more naive CD4+ cells and higher diversity than aged donors. In the absence of known donor CMV status, changes in expanded clonotypes were possibly confounded. With age, beta diversity per million T cells declined roughly linearly, significantly by 30 to 50.

As for this clonotype: Its matching antigen is unknown.

CDR1 and CDR2 from the germline V gene are MNHNS and SASEGT. J lost 2 bases, V lost 5 bases, and 18 bases had no gene match. The CDR3 loop spans 19 amino acids. For the second PCR, which ran for 7 to 11 cycles, a sample-barcoded 5' primer and a J-beta primer mix were used. In TCRdb, the 5' RACE reads were re-called with MiXCR into one record per CDR3 protein. The sample consists of 1.2 million to 1.5 million distinct CDR3 sequences, 45% to 70% of them appearing once. The sequence was obtained from a man aged 18 to 29 in good health. The rearrangement uses TRBV6-1 and TRBJ2-7; TRBD2 agrees at 10 bases. Sequenced material: blood. In DNA, the CDR3 is TGTGCCAGCAGTCGTTTCCAGGGGTTTAGCGGGAGGACGACCTACGAGCAGTACTTC. It encodes CASSRFQGFSGRTTYEQYF.